This TCR beta chain was identified in a study of a mutant IDH1 vaccine in newly diagnosed glioma. Study overall: Previous treatment comprised radiotherapy, temozolomide, or both, mostly both. Visit V12 was at week 35; visit V13 was at week 47.

To note about this clone: Its target is unknown.

The sample's time point: week 35, safety follow-up. Vaccine doses each comprised 300 ug of mutant IDH1 20-mer peptide, with topical imiquimod. Here immunoSEQ multiplex PCR was the method, and the copy in TCRdb shows in-frame clones only, minus some. This table holds roughly 60,000 clones, more than 80% found once. This CDR3 has 16 residues. Germline V lookup: CDR1 MNHNS, CDR2 SASEGT. The germline V and J ends were trimmed by 1 base and 0 bases, with 10 bases remaining between them. The rearrangement joins TRBV6-1 to TRBJ2-1; D remains ambiguous. The clonotype was recovered from a man aged 40-55 years with glioma. Sequences were derived from PBMCs, sampled from a glioma patient whose treatment included an IDH1 peptide vaccine. The CDR3 sequence: CASSEEEVLSYNEQFF. The CDR3 DNA reads TGTGCCAGCAGTGAAGAGGAAGTCCTCTCCTACAATGAGCAGTTCTTC.